Sequencing of this T cell receptor beta chain was carried out in a study of beta chain features in type 1 diabetes. One heparinised draw, averaging around 120 mL, was taken per donor. Sequencing targeted expressed TCRB transcripts, as all isolated RNA had been reverse transcribed. The average read count of naive, central memory and regulatory T cell samples was about 3.57 million. TCRdb's table, derived via immunoSEQ multiplex PCR, lists solely in-frame clones and lacks some. The table has approximately 170,000 clones, 7.8% seen once. This clone was counted ten times or more. The antigen remains unidentified. V shed 1 base and J 4 bases; nucleotides not matched to a gene: 5. The CDR3 extends over 15 amino acids. Looked up from germline, CDR1 is SGHTA and CDR2 is FQGNSA. Regarding the study as a whole: The study found moderately but significantly shorter TCRB CDR3s in all four CD4+ subsets of Type 1 diabetes patients. Whether HLA type influences TCRB rearrangement remained unresolved here. The VDJ junctions of type 1 diabetes patients carried fewer insertions and more deletions.

The V gene is TRBV7-2, the J gene TRBJ1-2; 8 bases fit TRBD1. This receptor was taken from a woman aged 40 to 50 with type 1 diabetes. The sample was central memory CD4+ T cells from blood. This CDR3 is CASSLEQGGSYGYTF. For the CDR3, the DNA is TGTGCCAGCAGCTTAGAACAGGGGGGAAGCTATGGCTACACCTTC.